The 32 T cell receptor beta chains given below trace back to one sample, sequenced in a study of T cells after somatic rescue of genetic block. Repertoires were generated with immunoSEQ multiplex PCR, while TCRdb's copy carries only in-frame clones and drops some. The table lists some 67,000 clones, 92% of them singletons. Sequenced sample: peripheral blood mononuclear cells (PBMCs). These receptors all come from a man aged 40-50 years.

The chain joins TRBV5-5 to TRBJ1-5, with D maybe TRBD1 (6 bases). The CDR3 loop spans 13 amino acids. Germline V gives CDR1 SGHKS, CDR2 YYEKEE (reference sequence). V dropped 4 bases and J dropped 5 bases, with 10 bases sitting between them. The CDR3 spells CASSAAGDQPQHF. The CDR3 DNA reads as TGTGCCAGCAGCGCCGCAGGGGATCAGCCCCAGCATTTT.

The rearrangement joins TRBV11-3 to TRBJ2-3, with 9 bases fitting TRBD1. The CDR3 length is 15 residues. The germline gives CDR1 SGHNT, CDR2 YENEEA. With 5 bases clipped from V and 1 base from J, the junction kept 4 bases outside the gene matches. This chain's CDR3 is CASSKGQGRTDTQYF. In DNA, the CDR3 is TGTGCCAGCAGCAAGGGACAGGGACGCACAGATACGCAGTATTTT.

The CDR3 spells CASSLAANEQFF. CDR3 coding DNA: TGCGCCAGCAGCTTGGCGGCAAATGAGCAGTTCTTC. The chain uses TRBV5-1 and TRBJ2-1; D call uncertain. Deletions cut 0 bases from V and 7 bases from J, with 5 bases between. Germline CDR1 reads SGHRS; CDR2 reads YFSETQ. This CDR3 has 12 residues.

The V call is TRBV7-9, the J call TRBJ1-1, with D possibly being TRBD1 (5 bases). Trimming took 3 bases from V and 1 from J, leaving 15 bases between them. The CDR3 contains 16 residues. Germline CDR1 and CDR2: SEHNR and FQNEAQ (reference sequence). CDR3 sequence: CASSFQDSVPNTEAFF. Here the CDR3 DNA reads TGTGCCAGCAGCTTCCAAGACAGTGTACCGAACACTGAAGCTTTCTTT.

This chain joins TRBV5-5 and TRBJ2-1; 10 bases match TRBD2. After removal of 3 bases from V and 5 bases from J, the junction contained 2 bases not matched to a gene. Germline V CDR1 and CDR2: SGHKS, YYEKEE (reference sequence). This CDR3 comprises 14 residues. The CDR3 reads CASSWTSGDNEQFF. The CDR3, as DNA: TGTGCCAGCAGCTGGACTAGCGGCGACAATGAGCAGTTCTTC.

CDR3 nucleotides: TGTGCCAGCAGTGGACCCTGGGGCAGGAGCTTGAACACTGAAGCTTTCTTT. Its protein is CASSGPWGRSLNTEAFF. The genes are TRBV6-1 and TRBJ1-1; tentatively, D is TRBD1 (5 bases). There are 17 residues in the CDR3. Germline V lookup: CDR1 MNHNS, CDR2 SASEGT. Trimming left V 4 bases short and J 0 bases short, with 18 bases between.

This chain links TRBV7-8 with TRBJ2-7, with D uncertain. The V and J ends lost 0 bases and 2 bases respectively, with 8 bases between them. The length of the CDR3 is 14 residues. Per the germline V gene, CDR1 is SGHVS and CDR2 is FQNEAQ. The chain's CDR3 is CASSLAGRPYEQYF. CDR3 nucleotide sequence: TGTGCCAGCAGCTTAGCGGGTAGGCCCTACGAGCAGTACTTC.

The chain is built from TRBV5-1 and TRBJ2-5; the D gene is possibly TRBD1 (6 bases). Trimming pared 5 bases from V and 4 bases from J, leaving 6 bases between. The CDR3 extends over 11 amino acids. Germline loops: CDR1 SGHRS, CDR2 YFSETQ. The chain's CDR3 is CASRGAETQYF. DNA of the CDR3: TGCGCCAGCAGGGGGGCAGAGACCCAGTACTTC. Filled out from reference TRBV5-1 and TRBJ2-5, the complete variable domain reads KAGVTQTPRYLIKTRGQQVTLSCSPISGHRSVSWYQQTPGQGLQFLFEYFSETQRNKGNFPGRFSGRQFSNSRSEMNVSTLELGDSALYLCASRGAETQYFGPGTRLLVL.

The CDR3 sequence is CASSQGPGQETQYF. The CDR3 DNA is TGTGCCAGTAGTCAAGGGCCAGGCCAAGAGACCCAGTACTTC. The rearrangement links TRBV19 to TRBJ2-5; D not certain. Per the germline V gene, CDR1 is LNHDA and CDR2 is SQIVND (reference sequence). This CDR3 is built from 14 residues. Trimming took off 5 bases at V and 1 base at J, with 11 bases between the two ends.

The CDR3 spells CASSHRGWDRGPAKNIQYF. DNA for the CDR3: TGTGCCAGCAGTCACAGGGGGTGGGACAGGGGGCCTGCCAAAAACATTCAGTACTTC. J is TRBJ2-4 and V is TRBV28; 12 bases are shared with TRBD1. The CDR3 covers 19 residues. V gave up 5 bases and J gave up 1 base; unmatched junction bases: 12. CDR1 is MDHEN and CDR2 is SYDVKM in the germline V gene.

In DNA, the CDR3 is TGTGCCAGCACCCGGACAGAGAATTCACCCCTCCACTTT. Translating it yields CASTRTENSPLHF. The rearrangement uses TRBV2 and TRBJ1-6, with D possibly being TRBD1 (6 bases). Deletions cut 7 bases from V and 7 bases from J, with 11 bases between. CDR1 and CDR2 from the germline V gene are SNHLY and FYNNEI. This CDR3 is built from 13 residues.

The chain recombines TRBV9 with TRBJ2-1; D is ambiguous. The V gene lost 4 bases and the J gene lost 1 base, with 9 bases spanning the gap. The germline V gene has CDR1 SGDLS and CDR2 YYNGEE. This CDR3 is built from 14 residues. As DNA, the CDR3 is TGTGCCAGCAGCTCGACGGCTTCCTACAATGAGCAGTTCTTC. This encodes CASSSTASYNEQFF.

The CDR3 loop is CASSLSTVNQPQHF. In DNA form, the CDR3 reads TGTGCCAGCAGTTTATCAACAGTTAATCAGCCCCAGCATTTT. This chain links TRBV28 with TRBJ1-5; D ambiguous. Trimming removed 1 base at V and 4 bases at J, with 8 bases between. The CDR3 contains 14 residues. The germline V gene encodes CDR1 MDHEN and CDR2 SYDVKM.

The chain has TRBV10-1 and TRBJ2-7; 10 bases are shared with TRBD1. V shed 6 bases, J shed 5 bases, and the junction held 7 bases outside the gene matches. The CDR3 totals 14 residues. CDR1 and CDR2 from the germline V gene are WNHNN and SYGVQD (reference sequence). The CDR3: CASSRDRGIDEQYF. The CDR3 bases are TGCGCCAGCAGCCGGGACAGGGGAATCGACGAGCAGTACTTC.

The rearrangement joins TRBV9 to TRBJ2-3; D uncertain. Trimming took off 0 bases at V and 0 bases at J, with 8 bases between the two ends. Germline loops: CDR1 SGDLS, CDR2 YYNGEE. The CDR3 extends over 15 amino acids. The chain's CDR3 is CASSVERGSTDTQYF. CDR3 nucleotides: TGTGCCAGCAGCGTAGAACGCGGCAGCACAGATACGCAGTATTTT.

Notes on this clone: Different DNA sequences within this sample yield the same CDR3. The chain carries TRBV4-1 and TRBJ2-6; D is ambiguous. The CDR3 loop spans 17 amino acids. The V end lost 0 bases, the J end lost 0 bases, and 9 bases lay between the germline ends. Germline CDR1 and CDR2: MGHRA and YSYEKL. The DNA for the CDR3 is TGCGCCAGCAGCCAAGACGGGCAACTCTCTGGGGCCAACGTCCTGACTTTC. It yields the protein CASSQDGQLSGANVLTF.

In DNA, the CDR3 is TGTGCCAGCAGCCCGGAGGCCGGGGCCAACGTCCTGACTTTC. Its translation: CASSPEAGANVLTF. The chain joins TRBV11-3 to TRBJ2-6; D might be TRBD2 (5 bases). The germline V gene has CDR1 SGHNT and CDR2 YENEEA. Trimming cost V 5 bases and J 4 bases, with 9 bases left between them. CDR3 length: 14 residues.

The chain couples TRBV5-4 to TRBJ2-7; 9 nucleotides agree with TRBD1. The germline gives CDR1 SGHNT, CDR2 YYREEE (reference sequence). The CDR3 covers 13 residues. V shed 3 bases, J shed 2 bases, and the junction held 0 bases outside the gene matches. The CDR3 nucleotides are TGTGCCAGCAGCTGGGACAGGGCCTACGAGCAGTACTTC. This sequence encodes CASSWDRAYEQYF. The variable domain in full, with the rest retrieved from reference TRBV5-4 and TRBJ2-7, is ETGVTQSPTHLIKTRGQQVTLRCSSQSGHNTVSWYQQALGQGPQFIFQYYREEENGRGNFPPRFSGLQFPNYSSELNVNALELDDSALYLCASSWDRAYEQYFGPGTRLTVT.

CDR3 sequence: CASSPFASGRAGEQFF. CDR3 DNA: TGTGCCAGCAGCCCATTCGCTAGCGGGAGGGCCGGTGAGCAGTTCTTC. This rearrangement joins TRBV9 to TRBJ2-1; the match to TRBD2 covers 12 bases. Germline V gives CDR1 SGDLS, CDR2 YYNGEE. J gave up 9 bases and V 4 bases, and 11 bases lay outside the gene matches. The CDR3 totals 16 residues.

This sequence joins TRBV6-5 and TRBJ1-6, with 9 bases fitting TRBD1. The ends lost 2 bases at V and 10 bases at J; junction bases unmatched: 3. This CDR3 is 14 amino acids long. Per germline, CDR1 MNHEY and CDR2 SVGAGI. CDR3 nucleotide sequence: TGTGCCAGCAGTTACACAGGGGGCTTATCACCCCTCCACTTT. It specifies CASSYTGGLSPLHF.

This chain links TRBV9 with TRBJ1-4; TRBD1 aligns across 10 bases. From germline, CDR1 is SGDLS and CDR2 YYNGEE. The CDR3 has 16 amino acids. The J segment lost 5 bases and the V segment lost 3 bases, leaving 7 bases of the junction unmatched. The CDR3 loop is CASSGVPGQGNEKLFF. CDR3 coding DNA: TGTGCCAGCAGCGGGGTTCCGGGACAGGGGAATGAAAAACTGTTTTTT.

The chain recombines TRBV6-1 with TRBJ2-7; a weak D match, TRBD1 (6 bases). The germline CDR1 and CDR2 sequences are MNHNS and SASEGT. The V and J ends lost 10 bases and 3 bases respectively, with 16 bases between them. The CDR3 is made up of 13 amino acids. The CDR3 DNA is TGTGCCATCTCCCACAGGGATCACTACGAGCAGTACTTC. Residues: CAISHRDHYEQYF.

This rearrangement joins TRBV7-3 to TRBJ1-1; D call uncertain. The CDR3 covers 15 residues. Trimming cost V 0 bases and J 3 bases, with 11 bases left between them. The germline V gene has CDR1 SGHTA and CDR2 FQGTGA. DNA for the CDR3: TGTGCCAGCAGCTTAACGCCCCTAGGTGACACTGAAGCTTTCTTT. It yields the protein CASSLTPLGDTEAFF.

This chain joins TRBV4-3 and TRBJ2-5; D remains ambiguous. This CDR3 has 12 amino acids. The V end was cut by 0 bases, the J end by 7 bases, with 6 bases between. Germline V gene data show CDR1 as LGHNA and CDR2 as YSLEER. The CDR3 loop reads CASSQDLGTQYF. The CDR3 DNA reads TGCGCCAGCAGCCAAGATCTAGGGACCCAGTACTTC.

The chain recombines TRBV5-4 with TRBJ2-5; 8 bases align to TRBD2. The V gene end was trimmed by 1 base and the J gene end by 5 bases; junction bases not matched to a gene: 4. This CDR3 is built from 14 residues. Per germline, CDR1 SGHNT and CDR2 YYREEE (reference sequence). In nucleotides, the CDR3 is TGTGCCAGCAGCTTGCCGGGGGGGCAGGAGACCCAGTACTTC. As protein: CASSLPGGQETQYF.

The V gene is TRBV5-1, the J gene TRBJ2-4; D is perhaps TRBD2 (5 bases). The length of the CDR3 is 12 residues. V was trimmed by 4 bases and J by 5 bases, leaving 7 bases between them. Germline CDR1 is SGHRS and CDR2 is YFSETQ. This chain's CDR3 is CASSPAENIQYF. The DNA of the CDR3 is TGCGCCAGCAGCCCAGCGGAAAACATTCAGTACTTC. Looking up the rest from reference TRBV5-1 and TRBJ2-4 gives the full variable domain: KAGVTQTPRYLIKTRGQQVTLSCSPISGHRSVSWYQQTPGQGLQFLFEYFSETQRNKGNFPGRFSGRQFSNSRSEMNVSTLELGDSALYLCASSPAENIQYFGAGTRLSVL.

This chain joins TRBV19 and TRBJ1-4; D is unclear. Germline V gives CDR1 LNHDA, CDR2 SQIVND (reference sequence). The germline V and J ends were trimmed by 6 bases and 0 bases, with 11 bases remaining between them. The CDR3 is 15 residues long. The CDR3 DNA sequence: TGTGCCAGTAGAACCCTGACTGCAACTAATGAAAAACTGTTTTTT. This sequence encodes CASRTLTATNEKLFF.

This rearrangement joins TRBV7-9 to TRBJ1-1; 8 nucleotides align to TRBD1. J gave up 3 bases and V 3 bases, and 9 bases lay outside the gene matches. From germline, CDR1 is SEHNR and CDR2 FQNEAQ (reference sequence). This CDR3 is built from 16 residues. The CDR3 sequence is CASSLEQGASDTEAFF. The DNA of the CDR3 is TGTGCCAGCAGCTTGGAGCAGGGGGCCTCGGACACTGAAGCTTTCTTT.

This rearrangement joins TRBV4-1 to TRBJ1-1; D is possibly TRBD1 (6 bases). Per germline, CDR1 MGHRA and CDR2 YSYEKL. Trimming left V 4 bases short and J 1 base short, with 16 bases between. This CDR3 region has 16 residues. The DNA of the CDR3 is TGCGCCAGCAGCCCCACCAGGGGTCCGGCGAACACTGAAGCTTTCTTT. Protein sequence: CASSPTRGPANTEAFF.

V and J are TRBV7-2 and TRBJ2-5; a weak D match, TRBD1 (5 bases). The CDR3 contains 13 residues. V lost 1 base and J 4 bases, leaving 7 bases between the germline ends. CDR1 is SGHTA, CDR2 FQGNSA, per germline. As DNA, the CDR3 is TGTGCCAGCAGCTTAGATACAGGAGAGACCCAGTACTTC. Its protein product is CASSLDTGETQYF. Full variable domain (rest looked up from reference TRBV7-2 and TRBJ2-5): GAGVSQSPSNKVTEKGKDVELRCDPISGHTALYWYRQSLGQGLEFLIYFQGNSAPDKSGLPSDRFSAERTGGSVSTLTIQRTQQEDSAVYLCASSLDTGETQYFGPGTRLLVL.

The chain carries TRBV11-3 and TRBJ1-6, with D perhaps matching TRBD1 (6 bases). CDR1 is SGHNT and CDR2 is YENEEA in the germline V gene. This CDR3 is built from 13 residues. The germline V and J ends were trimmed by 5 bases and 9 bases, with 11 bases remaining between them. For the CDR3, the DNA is TGTGCCAGCAGCCCGCGACAGGCTTCACCCCTCCACTTT. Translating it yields CASSPRQASPLHF.

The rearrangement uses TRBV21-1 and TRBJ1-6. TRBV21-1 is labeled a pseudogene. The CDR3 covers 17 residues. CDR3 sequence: CASSKAPGTDPFRPLHF. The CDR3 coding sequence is TGTGCCAGCAGCAAAGCGCCGGGGACGGACCCCTTTCGGCCCCTCCACTTT.